Sequencing of this TCR beta chain was carried out in a study of blood T cell repertoires in COVID-19. As for the study in general: Samples of COVID-19 (acute and convalescent) were obtained from the United States, Italy and Spain. Sources were T cells, B-cell-depleted T cells, or PBMCs; the material itself was cDNA or gDNA.

In the authors' workflow: Nucleated cell counts were estimated from reference gene primer amplification. The method was immunoSEQ multiplex PCR; TCRdb's version includes in-frame clones alone and lacks a portion of them. V and J calls and clone size are given by that table; D and trimming were obtained from the DNA. The data contain 470,000 or so clones, around 89% of them singletons. The CDR3 runs 15 residues. Looked up from germline, CDR1 is LNHNV and CDR2 is YYDKDF (reference sequence). V shed 5 bases and J shed 7 bases, with 20 bases lying between them. The origin of this receptor is a woman aged 25 to 39 with acute or convalescent COVID-19. The J gene is TRBJ1-2, the V gene TRBV15; D may be TRBD1 (6 bases). The specimen sequenced was peripheral blood. CDR3 DNA sequence: TGTGCCACCAGCGATGGACAGTCCCCCCTCCGTGGCTACACCTTC. Translation gives CATSDGQSPLRGYTF.